The T cell receptor beta chain described here comes from a study of cytomegalovirus exposure and HLA in healthy donors. V gave up 9 bases and J gave up 6 bases; unmatched junction bases: 13. Germline loops: CDR1 MNHNS, CDR2 SASEGT. The CDR3 is 15 residues long. In the PCR, 60 Vbeta and 13 Jbeta primers were used. The data were produced by immunoSEQ multiplex PCR, yet TCRdb's version contains in-frame clones alone and is incomplete. The repertoire consists of fewer than 200,000 clones, with roughly four fifths occurring once and the leading ten covering about 10%. Input material: PBMCs. This sequence joins TRBV6-1 and TRBJ1-4; 7 positions match TRBD1. This receptor was identified in a man aged 50-59 years in good health and CMV-seropositive. CDR3 in DNA: TGTGCCAGTGGTCTTGGACAGGCCGCGGATGAAAAACTGTTTTTT. Encoded protein: CASGLGQAADEKLFF.